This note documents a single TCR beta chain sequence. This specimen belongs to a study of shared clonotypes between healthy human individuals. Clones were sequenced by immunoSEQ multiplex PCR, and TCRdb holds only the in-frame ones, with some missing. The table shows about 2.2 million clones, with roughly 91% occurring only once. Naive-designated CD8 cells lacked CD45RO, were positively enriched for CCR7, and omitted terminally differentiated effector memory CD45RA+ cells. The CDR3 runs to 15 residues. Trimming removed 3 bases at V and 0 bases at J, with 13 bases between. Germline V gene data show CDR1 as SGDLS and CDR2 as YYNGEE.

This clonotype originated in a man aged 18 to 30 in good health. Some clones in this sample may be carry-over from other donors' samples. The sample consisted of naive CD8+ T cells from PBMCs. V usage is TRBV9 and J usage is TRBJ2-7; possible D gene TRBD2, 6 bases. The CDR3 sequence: CASSGAGTSSYEQYF. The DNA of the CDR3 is TGTGCCAGCAGCGGAGCGGGCACGAGCTCCTACGAGCAGTACTTC.